These 28 T cell receptor beta chains were all obtained from the same sample, sequenced in a study of siplizumab effects on memory and regulatory T cells. The table came from immunoSEQ multiplex PCR; TCRdb's copy has only in-frame clones and leaves some out. The repertoire holds approximately 100,000 clones, with about nine tenths as singletons. Sequenced sample: non-Treg CD4+ T cells sorted from blood. Receptors originate from a human donor in good health.

V and J are TRBV7-9 and TRBJ2-1, with 9 nucleotides matching TRBD1. Losses at the gene ends were 5 bases for V and 2 bases for J; bases not matched to a gene: 4. The CDR3 is made up of 15 amino acids. CDR1 and CDR2 from the germline V gene are SEHNR and FQNEAQ (reference sequence). The CDR3 is CASSRTGDAYNEQFF. The DNA of the CDR3 is TGTGCCAGCAGCCGGACAGGGGACGCCTACAATGAGCAGTTCTTC.

The chain combines TRBV10-3 with TRBJ1-5, with D maybe TRBD1 (5 bases). Germline CDR1 is ENHRY and CDR2 is SYGVKD. V lost 2 bases and J 0 bases, leaving 8 bases between the germline ends. This CDR3 comprises 15 residues. CDR3 nucleotide sequence: TGTGCCATCAGTGAGGGACAAAATAGCAATCAGCCCCAGCATTTT. Encoded protein: CAISEGQNSNQPQHF.

CDR3 protein: CASSQESGRGETQYF. CDR3 sequence (DNA): TGCGCCAGCAGCCAAGAATCCGGCAGGGGAGAGACCCAGTACTTC. The chain couples TRBV4-3 to TRBJ2-5, with D perhaps TRBD1 (6 bases). The CDR3 spans 15 residues. Germline CDR1 and CDR2: LGHNA and YSLEER. Trimming took off 0 bases at V and 4 bases at J, with 12 bases between the two ends.

The rearrangement links TRBV14 to TRBJ2-6; D not resolved. The CDR3 consists of 13 residues. Germline-derived CDR1 and CDR2 are SGHDN and FVKESK. The V gene lost 10 bases and the J gene lost 0 bases, with 7 bases spanning the gap. CDR3 sequence reads: CAIRNSGANVLTF. CDR3 DNA: TGTGCCATAAGGAACTCTGGGGCCAACGTCCTGACTTTC.

The V and J genes are TRBV2 and TRBJ1-1; D unclear. V gave up 8 bases and J gave up 0 bases, with 13 bases separating them. The CDR3 sequence is 14 residues long. Germline-derived CDR1 and CDR2 are SNHLY and FYNNEI. The CDR3 region has the DNA TGTGCCAGCGGCCGGCCGCCGGTGAACACTGAAGCTTTCTTT. This encodes CASGRPPVNTEAFF.

This chain joins TRBV25-1 and TRBJ1-1; tentatively, D is TRBD1 (5 bases). V was cut by 2 bases and J by 0 bases, with 13 bases left in between. Germline V gene sequence: CDR1 MGHDK, CDR2 SYGVNS. The CDR3 runs 16 residues. The CDR3 DNA follows: TGTGCCAGCAGTGAAAGGGCAGGGCGCCTGAACACTGAAGCTTTCTTT. This sequence encodes CASSERAGRLNTEAFF.

V usage is TRBV25-1 and J usage is TRBJ1-1, with TRBD1 matching over 8 bases. The germline CDR1 and CDR2 sequences are MGHDK and SYGVNS. The CDR3 loop spans 14 amino acids. V shed 2 bases and J 5 bases; nucleotides not matched to a gene: 4. CDR3 sequence (DNA): TGTGCCAGCAGTGAAACAGGGGGTAGGACTGAAGCTTTCTTT. Amino acids: CASSETGGRTEAFF.

This chain links TRBV6-5 with TRBJ1-1; TRBD1 matches 7 bases. The CDR3 length is 12 residues. Trimming cost V 10 bases and J 4 bases; bases outside gene matches: 6. Looked up from germline, CDR1 is MNHEY and CDR2 is SVGAGI. The CDR3 nucleotides read TGTGCCACAACGAACAGGGGCACTGAAGCTTTCTTT. Translated, it gives CATTNRGTEAFF.

V usage is TRBV19 and J usage is TRBJ2-7, with D possibly called TRBD1 or TRBD2 (5 bases each). V lost 8 bases and J 3 bases, leaving 23 bases between the germline ends. Germline V lookup: CDR1 LNHDA, CDR2 SQIVND (reference sequence). The CDR3 is 16 amino acids. The CDR3 here is CASSPLGTANFYEQYF. The CDR3 DNA reads TGTGCCAGTTCTCCACTCGGGACCGCGAACTTCTACGAGCAGTACTTC.

The gene calls are TRBV4-1 and TRBJ2-1; TRBD2 matches at 12 bases. The CDR3 loop spans 17 amino acids. Trimming at V came to 3 bases and at J to 4 bases, leaving 7 bases not matched to a gene. The germline CDR1 and CDR2 sequences are MGHRA and YSYEKL. The CDR3 spells CASSQVLAGGRYNEQFF. Written as DNA, the CDR3 is TGCGCCAGCAGCCAGGTTCTAGCGGGAGGGAGGTACAATGAGCAGTTCTTC.

This chain joins TRBV7-9 and TRBJ2-7; the D is unclear. The CDR3 length is 15 residues. Per germline, CDR1 SEHNR and CDR2 FQNEAQ (reference sequence). Trimming pared 1 base from V and 2 bases from J, leaving 12 bases between. The CDR3 reads CASSLVSPDAYEQYF. The CDR3, as DNA: TGTGCCAGCAGCTTAGTTTCCCCGGACGCCTACGAGCAGTACTTC.

The rearrangement links TRBV6-6 to TRBJ2-1; 9 bases fit TRBD2. Trimming removed 6 bases from V and 7 bases from J; junction bases left unmatched: 10. CDR3 length equals 15 residues. Germline CDR1 reads MNHNY; CDR2 reads SVGAGI (reference sequence). In DNA form, the CDR3 reads TGTGCCAGCAGGCCCAGACTAGCGGATACAAATGAGCAGTTCTTC. It yields the protein CASRPRLADTNEQFF.

V gene TRBV11-3 combines with J gene TRBJ1-4; 9 bases agree with TRBD1. The CDR3 contains 16 residues. The junction had 8 bases not matched to a gene; V was cut back by 1 base and J by 8 bases. The germline V gene encodes CDR1 SGHNT and CDR2 YENEEA. CDR3 coding DNA: TGTGCCAGCAGCTTAGCCCCACAGGGGGCGAGGGAAAAACTGTTTTTT. Translating it yields CASSLAPQGAREKLFF.

The gene calls are TRBV9 and TRBJ2-1, with 13 bases matching TRBD2. Germline V gene data show CDR1 as SGDLS and CDR2 as YYNGEE. The length of the CDR3 is 16 residues. Germline trimming cut 4 bases from V and 3 bases from J; bases unmatched to any gene: 4. CDR3: CASSPGLAGRYNEQFF. The CDR3 DNA follows: TGTGCCAGCAGCCCGGGACTAGCGGGGCGCTACAATGAGCAGTTCTTC.

This rearrangement joins TRBV6-6 to TRBJ2-7; 8 nucleotides match TRBD1. The ends lost 6 bases at V and 5 bases at J; junction bases unmatched: 6. Germline V gene sequence: CDR1 MNHNY, CDR2 SVGAGI (reference sequence). The CDR3 spans 13 residues. In DNA form, the CDR3 reads TGTGCCAGCAGAAACCAGGGGGCGCACGAGCAGTACTTC. It codes for CASRNQGAHEQYF.

CDR3 in DNA: TGTGCCAGTAGTGTCCAGGGAGGCAATCAGCCCCAGCATTTT. Protein product: CASSVQGGNQPQHF. V usage is TRBV19 and J usage is TRBJ1-5; D is perhaps TRBD1 (5 bases). The V end lost 5 bases, the J end lost 2 bases, and 10 bases lay between the germline ends. The CDR3 consists of 14 residues. Germline V CDR1 and CDR2: LNHDA, SQIVND (reference sequence).

The V call is TRBV7-9, the J call TRBJ2-1; 16 positions match TRBD2. J was trimmed by 4 bases and V by 5 bases; bases with no gene match: 8. CDR3 size: 18 residues. Germline V CDR1 and CDR2: SEHNR, FQNEAQ (reference sequence). The CDR3 DNA reads TGTGCCAGCAGCCCTGGGACTAGCGGGAGGGGGACTTACAATGAGCAGTTCTTC. It is translated as CASSPGTSGRGTYNEQFF.

V is TRBV27 and J is TRBJ1-1; a weak D match, TRBD1 (5 bases). Germline values: CDR1 MNHEY, CDR2 SMNVEV (reference sequence). The CDR3 is 13 amino acids. V shed 2 bases and J shed 4 bases, with 8 bases lying between them. CDR3 amino acids: CASSLRGATEAFF. CDR3 sequence (DNA): TGTGCCAGCAGTTTACGAGGGGCCACTGAAGCTTTCTTT.

V gene TRBV7-9 combines with J gene TRBJ2-3; D remains unclear. There are 16 residues in the CDR3. The ends were cut back, 10 bases at V and 1 base at J, with 21 bases in the middle. The V gene's germline CDR1 is SEHNR and CDR2 FQNEAQ (reference sequence). In nucleotides, the CDR3 is TGTGCCACTCCCCTTGGAAGGCGTCGGGGCACAGATACGCAGTATTTT. This sequence encodes CATPLGRRRGTDTQYF.

The chain uses TRBV4-2 and TRBJ1-2; D perhaps matches TRBD1 (6 bases). Germline V CDR1 and CDR2: LGHNA, YNFKEQ. Trimming shortened V by 3 bases and J by 1 base, and 15 bases separated the two germline ends. The CDR3 spans 16 residues. The CDR3 coding sequence is TGTGCCAGCAGCCATCCTCAGGGGCGGAATAACTATGGCTACACCTTC. The encoded protein is CASSHPQGRNNYGYTF.

This clone was picked up a small number of times. The V gene is TRBV9, the J gene TRBJ2-2; 12 nucleotides match TRBD2. The junction had 7 bases not matched to a gene; V was cut back by 3 bases and J by 4 bases. Germline-derived CDR1 and CDR2 are SGDLS and YYNGEE. The CDR3 runs 17 residues. For the CDR3, the DNA is TGTGCCAGCAGCGCTCTAGCGGGAGGGTCGCGCACCGGGGAGCTGTTTTTT. It codes for CASSALAGGSRTGELFF.

This chain connects TRBV11-2 to TRBJ1-1; D is unclear. The germline CDR1 and CDR2 sequences are SGHAT and FQNNGV. Trimming took 1 base from V and 1 from J, leaving 10 bases between them. The CDR3 totals 15 residues. The CDR3 DNA is TGTGCCAGCAGCTTAGTCGGGCAACAGAACACTGAAGCTTTCTTT. Its translation: CASSLVGQQNTEAFF.

The chain links TRBV4-2 to TRBJ1-3; weak D call: TRBD1 (6 bases). The CDR3 is 17 residues long. Trimming cost V 0 bases and J 0 bases, with 12 bases left between them. Germline V gene data show CDR1 as LGHNA and CDR2 as YNFKEQ. CDR3 nucleotide sequence: TGTGCCAGCAGCCAAGAAGACAGGTCGTACTCTGGAAACACCATATATTTT. Amino acid sequence: CASSQEDRSYSGNTIYF.

The gene calls are TRBV14 and TRBJ2-7; 8 nucleotides align to TRBD2. The germline V gene has CDR1 SGHDN and CDR2 FVKESK. J gave up 7 bases and V 2 bases, and 7 bases lay outside the gene matches. The CDR3 runs to 14 residues. The CDR3 sequence is CASSQRAGVGEQYF. The CDR3 region has the DNA TGTGCCAGCAGCCAAAGAGCGGGAGTGGGGGAGCAGTACTTC.

The chain joins TRBV7-9 to TRBJ1-5, with TRBD1 matching over 12 bases. The CDR3 loop spans 18 amino acids. Germline V gives CDR1 SEHNR, CDR2 FQNEAQ (reference sequence). V shed 0 bases, J shed 3 bases, and the junction held 6 bases outside the gene matches. The CDR3 loop reads CASSLAGTGGLANQPQHF. The CDR3 DNA is TGTGCCAGCAGCTTAGCCGGGACAGGGGGCCTAGCCAATCAGCCCCAGCATTTT.

V gene TRBV5-8 combines with J gene TRBJ1-5; 7 bases map to TRBD1. Losses at the gene ends were 9 bases for V and 4 bases for J; bases not matched to a gene: 7. Germline V gene lookup returns CDR1 SGHTS and CDR2 YDEGEE. This CDR3 comprises 13 residues. The CDR3 DNA reads as TGTGCCACAGGACAGGTACGGAATCAGCCCCAGCATTTT. Protein product: CATGQVRNQPQHF.

The J gene is TRBJ1-5, the V gene TRBV7-6; unclear D gene. The V gene's germline CDR1 is SGHVS and CDR2 FNYEAQ. This CDR3 comprises 13 residues. With 4 bases removed from V and 1 base from J, the gap between germline ends came to 5 bases. The CDR3 sequence: CASSSNSNQPQHF. DNA of the CDR3: TGTGCCAGCAGCTCAAACAGCAATCAGCCCCAGCATTTT.

V usage is TRBV30 and J usage is TRBJ2-5; no clear D. The V gene's germline CDR1 is GTSNPN and CDR2 SVGIG (reference sequence). V lost 2 bases, J lost 5 bases, and 9 bases lay in between. The CDR3 is 12 amino acids. CDR3 DNA: TGTGCCTGGAGTTACGGAAGGGAGACCCAGTACTTC. Amino acid sequence: CAWSYGRETQYF. Together with reference TRBV30 and TRBJ2-5, the CDR3 gives the full variable domain: SQTIHQWPATLVQPVGSPLSLECTVEGTSNPNLYWYRQAAGRGLQLLFYSVGIGQISSEVPQNLSASRPQDRQFILSSKKLLLSDSGFYLCAWSYGRETQYFGPGTRLLVL.